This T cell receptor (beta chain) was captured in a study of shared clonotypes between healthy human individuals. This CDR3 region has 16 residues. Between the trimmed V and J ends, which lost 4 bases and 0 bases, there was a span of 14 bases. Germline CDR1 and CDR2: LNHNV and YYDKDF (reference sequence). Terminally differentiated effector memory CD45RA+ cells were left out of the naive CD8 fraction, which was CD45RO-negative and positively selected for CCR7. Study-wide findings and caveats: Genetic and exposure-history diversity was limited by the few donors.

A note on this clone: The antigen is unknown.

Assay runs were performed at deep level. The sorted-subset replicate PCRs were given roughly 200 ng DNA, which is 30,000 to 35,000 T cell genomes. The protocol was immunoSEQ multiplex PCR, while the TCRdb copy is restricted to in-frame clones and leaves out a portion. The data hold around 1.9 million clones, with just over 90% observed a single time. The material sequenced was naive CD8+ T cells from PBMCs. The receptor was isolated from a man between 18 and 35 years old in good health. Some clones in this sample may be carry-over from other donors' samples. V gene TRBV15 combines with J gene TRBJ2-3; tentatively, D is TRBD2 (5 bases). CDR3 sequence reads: CATSTPKRASTDTQYF. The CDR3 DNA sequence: TGTGCCACCAGCACCCCGAAGAGGGCTAGCACAGATACGCAGTATTTT. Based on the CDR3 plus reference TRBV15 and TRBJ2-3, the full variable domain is DAMVIQNPRYQVTQFGKPVTLSCSQTLNHNVMYWYQQKSSQAPKLLFHYYDKDFNNEADTPDNFQSRRPNTSFCFLDIRSPGLGDTAMYLCATSTPKRASTDTQYFGPGTRLTVL.